This T cell receptor (beta chain) was identified in a study of cytomegalovirus exposure and HLA in healthy donors. Study details: The 120 or so validation repertoires were produced on the same platform as the 550 to 750 repertoires of the first cohort. This was reported in a later analysis.

Clones were sequenced by immunoSEQ multiplex PCR, and TCRdb holds only the in-frame ones, with some missing. The repertoire holds 150,000 to 200,000 clones, with around 82% as singletons. Findings and limits, study-wide: Clusters of TCRs from the first cohort tended to co-occur in the approximately 120 validation repertoires (as a later analysis found). In vitro data verified three CMV-associated chains as specific for CMV antigens.

Points on this clone: Its antigen is not identified.

V dropped 0 bases and J dropped 2; count of bases not matched to a gene: 8. This CDR3 has 17 residues. Germline values: CDR1 SGHRS, CDR2 YFSETQ. Separate from the approximately 600-subject first cohort was the approximately 130-subject validation cohort, to which the donors belonged. The sequence was collected from a man in his thirties or forties in good health and CMV-seropositive. J is TRBJ2-3 and V is TRBV5-1; 8 bases map to TRBD2. Sequencing was carried out using PBMCs. The CDR3 DNA sequence: TGCGCCAGCAGCTTGGCCGGGGCGGGAGGCACCACAGATACGCAGTATTTT. It encodes CASSLAGAGGTTDTQYF.